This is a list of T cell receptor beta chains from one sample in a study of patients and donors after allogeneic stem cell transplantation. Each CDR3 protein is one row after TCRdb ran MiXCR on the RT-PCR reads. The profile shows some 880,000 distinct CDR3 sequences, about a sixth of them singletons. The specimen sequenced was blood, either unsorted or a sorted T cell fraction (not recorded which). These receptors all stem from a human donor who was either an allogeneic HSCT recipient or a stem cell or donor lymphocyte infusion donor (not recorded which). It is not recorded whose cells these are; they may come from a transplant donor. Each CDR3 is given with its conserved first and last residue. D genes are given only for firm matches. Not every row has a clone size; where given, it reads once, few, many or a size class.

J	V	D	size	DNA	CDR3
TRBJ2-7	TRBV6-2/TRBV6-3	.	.	TGTGCCAGCACCAGGGACTTCGCGAGCTCCTACGAGCAGTACTTC	CASTRDFASSYEQYF
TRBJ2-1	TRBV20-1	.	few	TGCAGTGCTAGAGACCAGCTGATTGGGAGCGACAATGAGCAGTTCTTC	CSARDQLIGSDNEQFF
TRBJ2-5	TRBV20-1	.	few	TGCAGTGCTAGAACAGTGTCAGAGACCCAGTACTTC	CSARTVSETQYF
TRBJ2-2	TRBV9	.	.	TGTGCCAGCAGCTCAGCTTTCACCGGGGAGCTGTTTTTT	CASSSAFTGELFF
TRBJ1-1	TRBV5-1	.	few	TGCGCCAGCGTCGAGAACACTGAAGCTTTCTTT	CASVENTEAFF
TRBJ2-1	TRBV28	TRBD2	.	TGTGCCAGCAGTTTACCCTCTTCTAGCGGGAGGGCCCGGAATGAGCAGTTCTTC	CASSLPSSSGRARNEQFF
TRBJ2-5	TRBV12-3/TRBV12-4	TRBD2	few	TGTGCCAGTGCCGGACTAGCGGGTTCGAGGGACCAAGAGACCCAGTACTTC	CASAGLAGSRDQETQYF
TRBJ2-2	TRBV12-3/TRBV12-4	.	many	TGTGCCAGCAGTGACAGGAACACCGGGGAGCTGTTTTTT	CASSDRNTGELFF
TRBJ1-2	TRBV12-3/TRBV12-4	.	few	TGTGCCAGCAGTTTATGGGGGCCTAACTATGGCTACACCTTC	CASSLWGPNYGYTF
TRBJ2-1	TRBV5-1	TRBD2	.	TGCGCCAGCAGCTCTGGGACTAGCGGTTTCAATGAGCAGTTCTTC	CASSSGTSGFNEQFF
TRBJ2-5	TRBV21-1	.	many	TGTGCCAGCAGCAAAAAAGAGGGAGAAGGGCCTAAAGAGACCCAGTACTTC	CASSKKEGEGPKETQYF
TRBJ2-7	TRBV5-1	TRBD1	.	TGCGCCAGCAGCGGGGACAGGGGGACCTACGAGCAGTACTTC	CASSGDRGTYEQYF
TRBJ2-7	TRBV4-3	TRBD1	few	TGCGCCAGCAGCCAAGAGCCGGGACAGCTTTCCTACGAGCAGTACTTC	CASSQEPGQLSYEQYF
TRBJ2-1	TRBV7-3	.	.	TGTGCCAGCAGCTTGTTTCGATCAGGGGCCTACAATGAGCAGTTCTTC	CASSLFRSGAYNEQFF
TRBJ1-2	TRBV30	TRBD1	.	TGTGCCTGGAGTGTGGGGACAGGATATGGCTACACCTTC	CAWSVGTGYGYTF
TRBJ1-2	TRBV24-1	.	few	TGTGCCACCAGTGATACCTATGGCTACACCTTC	CATSDTYGYTF
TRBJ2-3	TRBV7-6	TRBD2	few	TGTGCCAGCAGCGTACTCCGACTAGCGGGTCGCACAGATACGCAGTATTTT	CASSVLRLAGRTDTQYF
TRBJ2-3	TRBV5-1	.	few	TGCGCCAGCAACCGGGAGCCAAACACAGATACGCAGTATTTT	CASNREPNTDTQYF
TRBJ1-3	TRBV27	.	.	TGTGCCAGCATTCAAGGAAACACCATATATTTT	CASIQGNTIYF
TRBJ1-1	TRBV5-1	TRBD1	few	TGCGCCAGCAGCTTGCCACAGGGGGGCGAAGCTTTCTTT	CASSLPQGGEAFF
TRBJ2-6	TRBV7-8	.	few	TGTGCCAGCAGCTTAGCCCCCTTAATTGGGGCCAACGTCCTGACTTTC	CASSLAPLIGANVLTF
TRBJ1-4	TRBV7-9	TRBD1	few	TGTGCCAGCAGCTTAGCGCACAGGGGGGGAACTAATGAAAAACTGTTTTTT	CASSLAHRGGTNEKLFF
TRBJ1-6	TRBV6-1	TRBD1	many	TGTGCCAGCAGTGACGCTTGGGACAGCCTCGTGGGTTCACCCCTCCACTTT	CASSDAWDSLVGSPLHF
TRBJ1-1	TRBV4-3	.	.	TGCGCCAGCAGCCAAGGAGGGTTCAACACTGAAGCTTTCTTT	CASSQGGFNTEAFF
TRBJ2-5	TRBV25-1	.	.	TGTGCCAGCAGTGATGGAGGTCAAGAGACCCAGTACTTC	CASSDGGQETQYF
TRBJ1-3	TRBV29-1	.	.	TGCAGCGTTGCTAGACAGTCGGGACCGGGAAACACCATATATTTT	CSVARQSGPGNTIYF
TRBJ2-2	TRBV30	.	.	TGTGCCTGGACAGGGCAGAGCACCGGGGAGCTGTTTTTT	CAWTGQSTGELFF
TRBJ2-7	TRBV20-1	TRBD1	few	TGCAGTGCTAGATCTCCGGGCAGGGGGCTAATAAGTGAGCAGTACTTC	CSARSPGRGLISEQYF
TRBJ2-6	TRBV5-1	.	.	TGCGCCAGCAGCTTGCCCCGGGTCTCTGGGGCCAACGTCCTGACTTTC	CASSLPRVSGANVLTF
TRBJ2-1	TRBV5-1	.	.	TGCGCCAGCAGCTTGGAGGGCGGGATCACCTACAATGAGCAGTTCTTC	CASSLEGGITYNEQFF
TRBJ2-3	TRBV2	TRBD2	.	TGTGCCAGCAGTAATGCCGCGACTAGCGGTTTTCTCGATACGCAGTATTTT	CASSNAATSGFLDTQYF
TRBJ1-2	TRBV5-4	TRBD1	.	TGTGCCAGCAGCTTGGGGGGACAGGGAGGCGTAGTAAATGGCTACACCTTC	CASSLGGQGGVVNGYTF
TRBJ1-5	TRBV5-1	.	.	TGCGCCAGCAGCATCGGGGGCGGCAATCAGCCCCAGCATTTT	CASSIGGGNQPQHF
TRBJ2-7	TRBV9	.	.	TGTGCCAGCAGCGTAGGGCAGGCTTACTCCTACGAGCAGTACTTC	CASSVGQAYSYEQYF
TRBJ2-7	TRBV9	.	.	TGTGCCAGCAGCGTAGGCCCCGGGACCTTCTCCTACGAGCAGTACTTC	CASSVGPGTFSYEQYF
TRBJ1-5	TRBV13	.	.	TGTGCCAGCAGCATCGGGAGGGGGGGTCAGCCCCAGCATTTT	CASSIGRGGQPQHF
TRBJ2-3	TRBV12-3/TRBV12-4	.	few	TGTGCCAGCAGTTTTGGATCCCCAGATACGCAGTATTTT	CASSFGSPDTQYF
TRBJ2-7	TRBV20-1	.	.	TGCAGTGCTTTTGGTCTAACCTACGAGCAGTACTTC	CSAFGLTYEQYF
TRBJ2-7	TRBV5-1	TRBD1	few	TGCGCCAGCAGCACACAGGGGACCGAGCAGTACTTC	CASSTQGTEQYF